Presented here are 19 T cell receptor beta chains from one specimen sequenced in a study of cytomegalovirus exposure and HLA in healthy donors. The PCR made use of 60 Vbeta and 13 Jbeta primers. Method: immunoSEQ multiplex PCR; TCRdb's copy keeps in-frame clones and lacks some. This sample has 100,000 or so clones, with around 83% found just once. Source material: PBMCs. These receptors were collected from a woman aged 18-29 years in good health and CMV-seronegative.

This chain joins TRBV19 and TRBJ1-5; 7 nucleotides agree with TRBD1. The J segment lost 1 base and the V segment lost 6 bases, leaving 6 bases of the junction unmatched. The CDR3 loop spans 15 amino acids. Germline CDR1 is LNHDA and CDR2 is SQIVND (reference sequence). The chain's CDR3 is CASRRGPVSNQPQHF. The CDR3 nucleotides read TGTGCCAGTAGAAGGGGGCCGGTGAGCAATCAGCCCCAGCATTTT.

The chain couples TRBV27 to TRBJ2-5; TRBD2 aligns across 13 bases. The junction had 1 base not matched to a gene; V was cut back by 7 bases and J by 2 bases. Per the germline V gene, CDR1 is MNHEY and CDR2 is SMNVEV (reference sequence). This CDR3 comprises 14 residues. Here the CDR3 DNA reads TGTGCCAGCAAGGGACTAGCGGGACAAGAGACCCAGTACTTC. Its protein product is CASKGLAGQETQYF.

This clone has just one count. V gene TRBV5-6 combines with J gene TRBJ1-3, with D tentatively TRBD1 (5 bases). This CDR3 comprises 18 residues. Germline CDR1 and CDR2: SGHDT and YYEEEE. V gave up 4 bases and J gave up 0 bases, with 20 bases separating them. The DNA for the CDR3 is TGTGCCAGCAGCCCACCGCTGACGGGGGGTAGCTCTGGAAACACCATATATTTT. As protein: CASSPPLTGGSSGNTIYF.

The chain joins TRBV27 to TRBJ2-3; TRBD2 is a possible D gene (5 bases). Germline CDR1 is MNHEY and CDR2 is SMNVEV (reference sequence). The CDR3 consists of 14 residues. V lost 2 bases and J lost 2, with 8 bases in between. CDR3 sequence: CASSLDYLTDTQYF. DNA for the CDR3: TGTGCCAGCAGTTTAGACTATCTCACAGATACGCAGTATTTT.

The chain is built from TRBV7-9 and TRBJ1-4; TRBD1 matches 7 bases. Germline trimming cut 1 base from V and 4 bases from J; bases unmatched to any gene: 12. Per germline, CDR1 SEHNR and CDR2 FQNEAQ (reference sequence). The CDR3 totals 18 residues. The CDR3 coding sequence is TGTGCCAGCAGCTTAGGGATGGCAGGGGGTATCGGTAATGAAAAACTGTTTTTT. It is translated as CASSLGMAGGIGNEKLFF.

The chain recombines TRBV2 with TRBJ1-2, with TRBD1 matching 8 bases. Trimming cost V 6 bases and J 9 bases; bases outside gene matches: 12. The CDR3 totals 14 residues. Germline lookup yields CDR1 SNHLY and CDR2 FYNNEI. The CDR3 sequence: CASRETGTGISYTF. The DNA of the CDR3 is TGTGCCAGCAGAGAAACCGGGACAGGCATAAGCTACACCTTC.

This clone is a singleton in its sample. This sequence joins TRBV7-8 and TRBJ2-1; 7 positions agree with TRBD2. There are 16 residues in the CDR3. Germline V gene data show CDR1 as SGHVS and CDR2 as FQNEAQ. V lost 1 base, J lost 10 bases, and 13 bases stayed unmatched. In DNA, the CDR3 is TGTGCCAGCAGCTTAGGGGCTAGCGGAGCCCGGCGGGAGCAGTTCTTC. As protein: CASSLGASGARREQFF.

CDR3 nucleotide sequence: TGTGCCAGCAGTTTATACGGGGGGGACACTGAAGCTTTCTTT. Translating it yields CASSLYGGDTEAFF. J is TRBJ1-1 and V is TRBV27; D perhaps matches TRBD1 (5 bases). V was cut by 1 base and J by 3 bases, with 9 bases left in between. The CDR3 has 14 residues. CDR1 MNHEY and CDR2 SMNVEV come from the germline V gene (reference sequence).

This clone was detected a few times. The V gene is TRBV5-4, the J gene TRBJ2-6; D is undetermined. The CDR3 covers 16 residues. Germline V lookup: CDR1 SGHNT, CDR2 YYREEE (reference sequence). Between the trimmed V and J ends, which lost 7 bases and 0 bases, there was a span of 14 bases. For the CDR3, the DNA is TGTGCCAGCCTCAGGAACGTCCGCTCTGGGGCCAACGTCCTGACTTTC. Translating it yields CASLRNVRSGANVLTF. Complete variable domain (other parts from reference TRBV5-4 and TRBJ2-6): ETGVTQSPTHLIKTRGQQVTLRCSSQSGHNTVSWYQQALGQGPQFIFQYYREEENGRGNFPPRFSGLQFPNYSSELNVNALELDDSALYLCASLRNVRSGANVLTFGAGSRLTVL.

This clone was observed a handful of times. The V call is TRBV27, the J call TRBJ2-1, with a possible D match to TRBD2 (6 bases). The V end was cut by 2 bases, the J end by 4 bases, with 12 bases between. Germline V lookup: CDR1 MNHEY, CDR2 SMNVEV (reference sequence). The CDR3 sequence is 15 residues long. The CDR3 coding sequence is TGTGCCAGCAGTTTACGGGCTAGCGCGTACAATGAGCAGTTCTTC. It yields the protein CASSLRASAYNEQFF.

The chain is built from TRBV2 and TRBJ2-5; 8 bases fit TRBD2. V lost 8 bases to trimming and J lost 2 bases; unmatched junction nucleotides: 10. The CDR3 has 15 residues. Germline V CDR1 and CDR2: SNHLY, FYNNEI. The CDR3: CASSVGGGWQETQYF. The DNA for the CDR3 is TGTGCCAGCTCGGTGGGCGGGGGGTGGCAAGAGACCCAGTACTTC.

The V call is TRBV25-1, the J call TRBJ2-3; D may be TRBD2 (6 bases). Germline V gene data show CDR1 as MGHDK and CDR2 as SYGVNS. This CDR3 spans 16 amino acids. V lost 1 base and J 4 bases, leaving 15 bases between the germline ends. For the CDR3, the DNA is TGTGCCAGCAGTGAATTGGGCCTCGGGACTCCAGATACGCAGTATTTT. This sequence encodes CASSELGLGTPDTQYF.

The CDR3 is CASSQTSGRELKKENIQYF. The CDR3 region has the DNA TGTGCCAGCAGTCAAACTAGCGGGAGGGAGTTAAAGAAAGAAAACATTCAGTACTTC. The chain couples TRBV28 to TRBJ2-4, with 13 bases matching TRBD2. Germline CDR1 and CDR2: MDHEN and SYDVKM. Losses at the gene ends were 5 bases for V and 5 bases for J; bases not matched to a gene: 15. The CDR3 has 19 amino acids.

This sequence joins TRBV19 and TRBJ1-5; 8 nucleotides line up with TRBD1. The CDR3 spans 15 residues. The trim removed 5 bases at V and 0 bases at J, leaving 3 bases unmatched. Per the germline V gene, CDR1 is LNHDA and CDR2 is SQIVND (reference sequence). The CDR3 is CASSQGAGSNQPQHF. CDR3 nucleotide sequence: TGTGCCAGTAGTCAGGGGGCGGGTAGCAATCAGCCCCAGCATTTT.

The V and J genes are TRBV5-4 and TRBJ2-6; maybe TRBD1 (6 bases). Germline-derived CDR1 and CDR2 are SGHNT and YYREEE (reference sequence). The CDR3 has 16 amino acids. With 4 bases removed from V and 0 bases from J, the gap between germline ends came to 11 bases. In DNA, the CDR3 is TGTGCCAGCAGCCGGGACATCGCCTCTGGGGCCAACGTCCTGACTTTC. Translated, it gives CASSRDIASGANVLTF.

J is TRBJ2-3 and V is TRBV5-6, with TRBD1 matching over 10 bases. The J segment lost 2 bases and the V segment lost 2 bases, leaving 5 bases of the junction unmatched. From germline, CDR1 is SGHDT and CDR2 YYEEEE. The CDR3 loop spans 16 amino acids. This chain's CDR3 is CASSFLGQGFTDTQYF. CDR3 sequence (DNA): TGTGCCAGCAGCTTCTTGGGACAGGGGTTCACAGATACGCAGTATTTT.

The chain is built from TRBV7-9 and TRBJ2-7; 10 bases fit TRBD1. Germline V gives CDR1 SEHNR, CDR2 FQNEAQ (reference sequence). V dropped 3 bases and J dropped 3; count of bases not matched to a gene: 5. The CDR3 runs to 15 residues. CDR3 coding DNA: TGTGCCAGCAGCTTTACGACAGGGGGCCTCTACGAGCAGTACTTC. As protein: CASSFTTGGLYEQYF.

J is TRBJ2-7 and V is TRBV19, with 9 bases identical to TRBD1. The germline V gene has CDR1 LNHDA and CDR2 SQIVND (reference sequence). The V gene end was trimmed by 5 bases and the J gene end by 4 bases; junction bases not matched to a gene: 6. The CDR3 has 14 residues. CDR3 sequence reads: CASSVGTGTYEQYF. The CDR3 coding sequence is TGTGCCAGTAGTGTAGGGACAGGGACTTACGAGCAGTACTTC.

Only a few counts were recorded for this clone. This chain uses TRBV29-1 with TRBJ2-7; unclear D gene. V lost 5 bases, J lost 3 bases, and 8 bases lay in between. The CDR3 has 11 amino acids. Germline-derived CDR1 and CDR2 are SQVTM and ANQGSEA. The CDR3 nucleotides are TGCAGCGTTAAAACTAACTACGAGCAGTACTTC. Translating it yields CSVKTNYEQYF.